This T cell receptor beta chain was sequenced during a study of blood T cells in healthy people across ages. Study findings and constraints: Roughly linearly, TCR beta diversity per million T cells fell as age increased. Naive T cell percentage strongly correlated with TCR beta diversity.

This clonotype was seen only a few times. The antigen is undetermined. PCR was performed a second time for about 6 to 12 cycles using a sample-barcoded 5' primer and a J-beta primer mix. Each CDR3 protein gets one entry after TCRdb re-called the 5' RACE reads with MiXCR. The sample includes about a million distinct CDR3 sequences, roughly 47% of them seen just once. The specimen sequenced was blood. The source is an older woman in good health.

The DNA of the CDR3 is TGCGCCAGCAGCTTGGCCGCGGCGAATCGGGGTGAGACCCAGTACTTC. It yields the protein CASSLAAANRGETQYF. The rearrangement uses TRBV5-1 and TRBJ2-5; D might be TRBD2 (5 bases). Trimming took 0 bases from V and 5 from J, leaving 17 bases between them. The CDR3 runs to 16 residues. Germline V gene lookup returns CDR1 SGHRS and CDR2 YFSETQ.